This T cell receptor (beta chain) was found in a study of T cell changes during pregnancy in multiple sclerosis. Produced via immunoSEQ multiplex PCR; TCRdb's table is partial and in-frame only. The top ten clones hold approximately 5% of a sample with approximately 46,000 clones, around 89% of them seen once. Germline V CDR1 and CDR2: MNHNS, SASEGT. CDR3 size: 15 residues. V was shortened by 4 bases and J by 0 bases, with 13 bases between the two germline ends. The receptor was isolated from a female donor in good health, enrolled as a control in a pregnancy study. This chain joins TRBV6-1 and TRBJ2-7, with D possibly being TRBD1 (6 bases). Sequencing used peripheral blood, obtained after pregnancy. The CDR3 DNA reads as TGTGCCAGCAGTGCACAACAGGGAAGCTCCTACGAGCAGTACTTC. It translates to CASSAQQGSSYEQYF.